A single sample is the source of the 26 T cell receptor beta chains below, sequenced in a study of blood T cell repertoires in COVID-19. Generated by immunoSEQ multiplex PCR, the TCRdb table keeps only in-frame clones and is missing some. The sample shows 220,000 or so clones, around 82% of them seen only once. Source material: peripheral blood. These receptors all come from a woman aged 55-75 years with acute or convalescent COVID-19.

The chain joins TRBV2 to TRBJ1-2; D is ambiguous. The CDR3 length is 14 residues. V was shortened by 2 bases and J by 8 bases, with 15 bases between the two germline ends. CDR1 and CDR2 (germline): SNHLY, FYNNEI. The DNA for the CDR3 is TGTGCCAGCAGTGAACTTCAGGAGGGTACGGGCTACACCTTC. This codes for CASSELQEGTGYTF. The full variable domain, with the rest looked up from reference TRBV2 and TRBJ1-2, is EPEVTQTPSHQVTQMGQEVILRCVPISNHLYFYWYRQILGQKVEFLVSFYNNEISEKSEIFDDQFSVERPDGSNFTLKIRSTKLEDSAMYFCASSELQEGTGYTFGSGTRLTVV.

This clone was found once. This chain links TRBV10-1 with TRBJ1-1; 10 nucleotides match TRBD1. The ends lost 10 bases at V and 5 bases at J; junction bases unmatched: 13. This CDR3 has 15 amino acids. The V gene's germline CDR1 is WNHNN and CDR2 SYGVQD (reference sequence). As DNA, the CDR3 is TGCGCCACCCTCCGGGACAGGGGTTCGGGAACTGAAGCTTTCTTT. Its translation: CATLRDRGSGTEAFF.

This clone appeared once. V and J are TRBV6-2 or TRBV6-3 and TRBJ1-2; 7 bases align to TRBD1. The CDR3 covers 14 residues. The junction had 4 bases not matched to a gene; V was cut back by 6 bases and J by 0 bases. CDR1 and CDR2 from the germline V gene are MNHEY and SVGEGT. The CDR3 loop is CASSLGTANYGYTF. In DNA, the CDR3 is TGTGCCAGCAGCCTGGGGACAGCTAACTATGGCTACACCTTC.

V is TRBV9 and J is TRBJ2-5; TRBD1 matches at 10 bases. The V gene's germline CDR1 is SGDLS and CDR2 YYNGEE. Trimming took 3 bases from V and 2 from J; bases not matched to a gene: 4. The length of the CDR3 is 15 residues. CDR3 nucleotides: TGTGCCAGCAGCGCCTGGGGACAGGGGCAAGAGACCCAGTACTTC. Its translation is CASSAWGQGQETQYF.

This rearrangement joins TRBV28 to TRBJ1-3; D may be TRBD1 (6 bases). Germline assignment: CDR1 MDHEN and CDR2 SYDVKM. V was clipped by 2 bases and J by 0 bases, with 14 bases between them. This CDR3 has 17 amino acids. CDR3: CASSLPNRAYSGNTIYF. CDR3 bases: TGTGCCAGCAGTTTACCCAACAGGGCGTACTCTGGAAACACCATATATTTT.

V and J are TRBV7-9 and TRBJ1-1, with a weak D call TRBD1 (5 bases). Trimming stripped 7 bases from V and 1 base from J, with 13 bases between. The CDR3 contains 14 residues. Germline assignment: CDR1 SEHNR and CDR2 FQNEAQ (reference sequence). CDR3 sequence: CASTNGAKNTEAFF. In nucleotides, the CDR3 is TGTGCCAGCACCAATGGGGCAAAGAACACTGAAGCTTTCTTT.

V gene TRBV4-2 combines with J gene TRBJ1-1; 9 bases match TRBD1. The CDR3 is made up of 14 amino acids. The germline CDR1 and CDR2 sequences are LGHNA and YNFKEQ. V lost 4 bases, J lost 5 bases, and 5 bases stayed unmatched. The CDR3 DNA sequence: TGTGCCAGCAGCCCCCGGGACAGGGAGACTGAAGCTTTCTTT. Protein sequence: CASSPRDRETEAFF.

V is TRBV6-2 or TRBV6-3 and J is TRBJ2-2; 7 nucleotides match TRBD2. CDR1 is MNHEY, CDR2 SVGEGT, per germline. The ends lost 8 bases at V and 3 bases at J; junction bases unmatched: 6. The CDR3 has 14 residues. The CDR3 here is CASGLRGDTGELFF. The CDR3 DNA is TGTGCCAGCGGCCTCCGGGGGGACACCGGGGAGCTGTTTTTT.

The V and J genes are TRBV5-1 and TRBJ2-2; D is uncertain. The V and J ends lost 1 base and 2 bases respectively, with 9 bases between them. The CDR3 loop spans 15 amino acids. In germline, CDR1 is SGHRS, CDR2 YFSETQ. CDR3 residues: CASSLRGINTGELFF. CDR3 DNA sequence: TGCGCCAGCAGCTTGCGAGGAATCAACACCGGGGAGCTGTTTTTT.

V gene TRBV5-1 combines with J gene TRBJ2-1; 10 bases are shared with TRBD2. The V gene's germline CDR1 is SGHRS and CDR2 YFSETQ. This CDR3 contains 17 residues. V lost 0 bases to trimming and J lost 0 bases; unmatched junction nucleotides: 3. CDR3 amino acids: CASSLELAGSSYNEQFF. Written as DNA, the CDR3 is TGCGCCAGCAGCTTGGAACTAGCGGGGAGCTCCTACAATGAGCAGTTCTTC.

V is TRBV12-3 or TRBV12-4 and J is TRBJ1-1; D is possibly TRBD1 (5 bases). The length of the CDR3 is 12 residues. V was trimmed by 8 bases and J by 8 bases, leaving 15 bases between them. Here the CDR3 DNA reads TGTGCCAGCTCTAGGGGCCTCCCAGAAGCTTTCTTT. Encoded protein: CASSRGLPEAFF.

This chain links TRBV24-1 with TRBJ2-7; D gene unclear. V lost 0 bases to trimming and J lost 2 bases, with 19 bases between them. This CDR3 is 18 amino acids long. From germline, CDR1 is KGHDR and CDR2 SFDVKD. CDR3 DNA: TGTGCCACCAGTGATTTGATTCCTCAGGAAAAAAAAACCTACGAGCAGTACTTC. Translation gives CATSDLIPQEKKTYEQYF.

The chain uses TRBV29-1 and TRBJ2-2, with 9 bases aligning to TRBD1. The CDR3 consists of 13 residues. Germline values: CDR1 SQVTM, CDR2 ANQGSEA. The V and J ends lost 6 bases and 5 bases, in that order; junction bases with no gene match: 4. In DNA, the CDR3 is TGCAGCGTCGGACAGGGGAAGACCGGGGAGCTGTTTTTT. Encoded protein: CSVGQGKTGELFF.

The gene calls are TRBV19 and TRBJ2-3, with a weak D call TRBD2 (6 bases). Germline V gene lookup returns CDR1 LNHDA and CDR2 SQIVND (reference sequence). V lost 7 bases and J lost 1, with 9 bases in between. CDR3 length: 13 residues. In DNA, the CDR3 is TGTGCCAGTAAGGGCGGGGGCACAGATACGCAGTATTTT. This codes for CASKGGGTDTQYF.

The chain combines TRBV12-3 or TRBV12-4 with TRBJ2-1; possibly TRBD1 for D (6 bases). The CDR3 has 13 residues. Deletions cut 8 bases from V and 5 bases from J, with 13 bases between. CDR3 sequence: CASGQTGNNEQFF. The CDR3 DNA reads TGTGCCAGCGGACAAACAGGGAACAATGAGCAGTTCTTC.

On this clone: A junction end diverges from the germline sequence, so it may reflect a read error. The rearrangement joins TRBV7-3 to TRBJ2-1; D gene uncertain. The CDR3 runs to 15 residues. CDR1 is SGHTA and CDR2 is FQGTGA in the germline V gene. CDR3 nucleotides: TGTGCCAACAGCCTAGACTGGAGCTCCTACAATGAGCAGTTCTTC. Amino acids: CANSLDWSSYNEQFF.

This chain uses TRBV7-9 with TRBJ2-5; 11 positions agree with TRBD2. CDR1 and CDR2 (germline): SEHNR, FQNEAQ (reference sequence). The V segment lost 1 base and the J segment 2 bases; nucleotides outside the gene matches: 12. CDR3 length equals 19 residues. The CDR3 sequence: CASSLVWPGLAELQETQYF. CDR3 sequence (DNA): TGTGCCAGCAGCTTAGTGTGGCCGGGACTAGCGGAACTACAAGAGACCCAGTACTTC. Filled out from reference TRBV7-9 and TRBJ2-5, the complete variable domain reads DTGVSQNPRHKITKRGQNVTFRCDPISEHNRLYWYRQTLGQGPEFLTYFQNEAQLEKSRLLSDRFSAERPKGSFSTLEIQRTEQGDSAMYLCASSLVWPGLAELQETQYFGPGTRLLVL.

V gene TRBV11-2 combines with J gene TRBJ1-1; D is unresolved. Trimming pared 2 bases from V and 2 bases from J, leaving 6 bases between. Germline CDR1 SGHAT, CDR2 FQNNGV. The CDR3 contains 13 residues. CDR3 loop: CASSLYSNTEAFF. The CDR3 DNA reads TGTGCCAGCAGCTTATATTCCAACACTGAAGCTTTCTTT.

V gene TRBV19 combines with J gene TRBJ2-1; maybe TRBD2 (5 bases). V lost 7 bases and J 0 bases, leaving 16 bases between the germline ends. This CDR3 has 16 residues. The germline CDR1 and CDR2 sequences are LNHDA and SQIVND (reference sequence). Here the CDR3 DNA reads TGTGCCAGTACCCCTGGTGGGAGCAGCTCCTACAATGAGCAGTTCTTC. Protein sequence: CASTPGGSSSYNEQFF.

J is TRBJ2-1 and V is TRBV5-1; TRBD2 matches at 9 bases. Germline CDR1 SGHRS, CDR2 YFSETQ. V lost 2 bases, J lost 8 bases, and 2 bases stayed unmatched. The CDR3 covers 13 residues. This CDR3 is CASSFQRGDEQFF. CDR3 nucleotides: TGCGCCAGCAGCTTCCAGCGGGGGGATGAGCAGTTCTTC.

The V call is TRBV3-1 (or the pseudogene TRBV3-2), the J call TRBJ2-7; 7 nucleotides match TRBD1. V shed 2 bases and J 5 bases; nucleotides not matched to a gene: 3. The V gene's germline CDR1 is LGHDT and CDR2 YNNKEL (reference sequence). The CDR3 spans 13 residues. The CDR3 spells CASSQRGRDEQYF. CDR3 sequence (DNA): TGTGCCAGCAGCCAAAGGGGGCGGGACGAGCAGTACTTC.

The rearrangement uses TRBV19 and TRBJ1-2; tentatively, D is TRBD1 (6 bases). With 2 bases removed from V and 7 bases from J, the gap between germline ends came to 14 bases. CDR1 LNHDA and CDR2 SQIVND come from the germline V gene (reference sequence). CDR3 length: 14 residues. This CDR3 reads CASSISGGVGGYTF. DNA for the CDR3: TGTGCCAGTAGTATATCGGGGGGCGTGGGTGGCTACACCTTC.

The rearrangement joins TRBV7-6 to TRBJ1-2, with 10 bases that match TRBD1. CDR1 is SGHVS, CDR2 FNYEAQ, per germline. Germline trimming cut 1 base from V and 7 bases from J; bases unmatched to any gene: 6. The CDR3 consists of 15 residues. The chain's CDR3 is CASSLGTGGIAGYTF. The CDR3 DNA reads TGTGCCAGCAGCTTAGGGACAGGGGGAATTGCTGGCTACACCTTC.

The genes are TRBV5-1 and TRBJ1-1; TRBD1 agrees at 7 bases. This CDR3 is built from 14 residues. The ends lost 2 bases at V and 4 bases at J; junction bases unmatched: 5. CDR1 is SGHRS, CDR2 YFSETQ, per germline. The CDR3 nucleotides are TGCGCCAGCAGCTTAGGGGGCTCGGTCACTGAAGCTTTCTTT. Translating gives CASSLGGSVTEAFF.

The chain links TRBV10-3 to TRBJ2-3; tentative D call: TRBD2 (6 bases). CDR3 length equals 15 residues. Germline V gene sequence: CDR1 ENHRY, CDR2 SYGVKD. The V end was cut by 3 bases, the J end by 5 bases, with 15 bases between. CDR3 bases: TGTGCCATCAGTGATTCTCGGACTACCGTAGATACGCAGTATTTT. It codes for CAISDSRTTVDTQYF.

The CDR3 region is CAISPGTAYNEQFF. The CDR3 DNA is TGTGCCATCAGTCCCGGGACAGCTTACAATGAGCAGTTCTTC. The rearrangement joins TRBV10-3 to TRBJ2-1; 7 bases map to TRBD1. Germline values: CDR1 ENHRY, CDR2 SYGVKD. With V trimmed by 5 bases and J by 4 bases, 5 bases remained unmatched. The CDR3 consists of 14 residues.